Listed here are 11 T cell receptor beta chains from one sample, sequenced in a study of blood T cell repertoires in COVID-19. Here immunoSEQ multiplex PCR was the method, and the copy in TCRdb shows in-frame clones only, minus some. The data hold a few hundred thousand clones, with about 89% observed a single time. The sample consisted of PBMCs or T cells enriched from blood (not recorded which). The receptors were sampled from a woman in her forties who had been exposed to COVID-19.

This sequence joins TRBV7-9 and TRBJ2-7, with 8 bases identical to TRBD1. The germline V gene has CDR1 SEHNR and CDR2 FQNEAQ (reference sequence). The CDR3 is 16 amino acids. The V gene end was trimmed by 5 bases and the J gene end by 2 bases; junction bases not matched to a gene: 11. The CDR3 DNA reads TGTGCCAGCAGCCCATCCGGGACAGGCAACACCTACGAGCAGTACTTC. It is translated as CASSPSGTGNTYEQYF.

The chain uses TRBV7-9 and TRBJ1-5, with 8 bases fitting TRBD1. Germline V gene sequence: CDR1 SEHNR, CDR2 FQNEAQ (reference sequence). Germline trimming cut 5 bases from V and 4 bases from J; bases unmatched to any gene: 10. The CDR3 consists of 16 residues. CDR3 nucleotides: TGTGCCAGCAGCACCGGAACAGGGGGACCTAATCAGCCCCAGCATTTT. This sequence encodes CASSTGTGGPNQPQHF.

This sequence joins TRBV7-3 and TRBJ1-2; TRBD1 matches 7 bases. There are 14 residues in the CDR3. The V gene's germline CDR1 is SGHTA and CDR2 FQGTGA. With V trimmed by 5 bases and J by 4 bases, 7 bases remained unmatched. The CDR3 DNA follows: TGTGCCAGCAGCGACTACAGGGGACCCTATGGCTACACCTTC. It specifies CASSDYRGPYGYTF.

In DNA, the CDR3 is TGCGCCAGCAGTTCGGACAGGGGGCGAAACTATGGCTACACCTTC. As protein: CASSSDRGRNYGYTF. V and J are TRBV10-1 and TRBJ1-2; 11 bases match TRBD1. CDR1 WNHNN and CDR2 SYGVQD come from the germline V gene (reference sequence). Losses at the gene ends were 5 bases for V and 2 bases for J; bases not matched to a gene: 4. This CDR3 is 15 amino acids long.

CDR3 in DNA: TGTGCCAGTAGTATACGAAACAGGGGGCATCAGCCCCAGCATTTT. This encodes CASSIRNRGHQPQHF. The chain is built from TRBV19 and TRBJ1-5, with 9 bases identical to TRBD1. V lost 2 bases to trimming and J lost 5 bases; unmatched junction nucleotides: 4. CDR1 is LNHDA and CDR2 is SQIVND in the germline V gene (reference sequence). This CDR3 has 15 amino acids.

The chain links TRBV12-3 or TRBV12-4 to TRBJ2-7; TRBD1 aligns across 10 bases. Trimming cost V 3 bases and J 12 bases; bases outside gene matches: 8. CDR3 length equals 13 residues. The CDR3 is CASSLTPGQGWYF. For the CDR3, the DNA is TGTGCCAGCAGTTTGACTCCGGGACAGGGGTGGTACTTC.

The chain's CDR3 is CASSFPGTGRLAAFF. CDR3 DNA sequence: TGTGCCAGCAGTTTCCCCGGGACAGGCCGATTGGCAGCTTTCTTT. The V and J genes are TRBV6-2 or TRBV6-3 and TRBJ1-1; 8 bases map to TRBD1. After removal of 4 bases from V and 10 bases from J, the junction contained 14 bases not matched to a gene. The CDR3 covers 15 residues. Germline V gene lookup returns CDR1 MNHEY and CDR2 SVGEGT.

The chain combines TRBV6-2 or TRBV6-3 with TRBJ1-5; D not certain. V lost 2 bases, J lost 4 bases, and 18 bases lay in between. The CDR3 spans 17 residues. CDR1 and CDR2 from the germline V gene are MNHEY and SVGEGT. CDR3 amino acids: CASSYGSTLTGNQPQHF. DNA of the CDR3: TGTGCCAGCAGTTACGGGTCCACCCTTACGGGAAATCAGCCCCAGCATTTT.

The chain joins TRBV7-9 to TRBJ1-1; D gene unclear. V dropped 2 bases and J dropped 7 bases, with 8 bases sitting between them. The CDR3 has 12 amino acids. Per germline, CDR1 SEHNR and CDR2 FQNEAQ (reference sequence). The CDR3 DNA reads TGTGCCAGCAGCTTACCAGGCAGTGAAGCTTTCTTT. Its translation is CASSLPGSEAFF. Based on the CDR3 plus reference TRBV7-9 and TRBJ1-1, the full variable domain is DTGVSQNPRHKITKRGQNVTFRCDPISEHNRLYWYRQTLGQGPEFLTYFQNEAQLEKSRLLSDRFSAERPKGSFSTLEIQRTEQGDSAMYLCASSLPGSEAFFGQGTRLTVV.

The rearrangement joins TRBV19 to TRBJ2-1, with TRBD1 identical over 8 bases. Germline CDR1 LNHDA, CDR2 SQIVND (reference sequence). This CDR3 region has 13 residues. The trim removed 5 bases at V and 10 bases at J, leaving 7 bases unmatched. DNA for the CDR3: TGTGCCAGTAGTCGAGACAGGGGTGACGAGCAGTTCTTC. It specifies CASSRDRGDEQFF.

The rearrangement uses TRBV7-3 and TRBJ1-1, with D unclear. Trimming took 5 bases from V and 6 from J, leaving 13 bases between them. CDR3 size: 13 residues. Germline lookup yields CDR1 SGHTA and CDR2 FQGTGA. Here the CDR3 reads CASSMDPGAEAFF. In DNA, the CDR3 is TGTGCCAGCAGCATGGACCCCGGGGCTGAAGCTTTCTTT.